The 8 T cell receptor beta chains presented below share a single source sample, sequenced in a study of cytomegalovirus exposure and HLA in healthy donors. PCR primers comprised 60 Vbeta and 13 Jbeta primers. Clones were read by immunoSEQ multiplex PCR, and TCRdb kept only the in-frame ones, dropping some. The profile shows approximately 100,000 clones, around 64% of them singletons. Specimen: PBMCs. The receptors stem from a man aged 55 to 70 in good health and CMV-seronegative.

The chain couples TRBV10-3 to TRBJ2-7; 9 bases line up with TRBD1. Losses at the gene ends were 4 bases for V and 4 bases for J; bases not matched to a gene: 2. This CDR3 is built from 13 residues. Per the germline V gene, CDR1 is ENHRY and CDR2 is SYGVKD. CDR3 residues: CAISVGQGYEQYF. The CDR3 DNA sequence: TGTGCCATCAGTGTGGGACAGGGTTACGAGCAGTACTTC.

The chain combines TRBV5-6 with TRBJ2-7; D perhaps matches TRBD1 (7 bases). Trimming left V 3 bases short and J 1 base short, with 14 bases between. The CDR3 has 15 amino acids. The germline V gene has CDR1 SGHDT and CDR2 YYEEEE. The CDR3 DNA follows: TGTGCCAGCAGCTCGGAGGGGACAGTTTCCTACGAGCAGTACTTC. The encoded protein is CASSSEGTVSYEQYF. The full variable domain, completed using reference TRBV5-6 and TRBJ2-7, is DAGVTQSPTHLIKTRGQQVTLRCSPKSGHDTVSWYQQALGQGPQFIFQYYEEEERQRGNFPDRFSGHQFPNYSSELNVNALLLGDSALYLCASSSEGTVSYEQYFGPGTRLTVT.

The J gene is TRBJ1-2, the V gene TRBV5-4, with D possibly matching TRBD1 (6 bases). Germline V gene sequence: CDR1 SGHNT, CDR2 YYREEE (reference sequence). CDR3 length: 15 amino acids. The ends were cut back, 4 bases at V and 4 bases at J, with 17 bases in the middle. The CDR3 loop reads CASSLPAGTTYGYTF. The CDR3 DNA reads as TGTGCCAGCAGCCTCCCGGCCGGGACAACCTATGGCTACACCTTC.

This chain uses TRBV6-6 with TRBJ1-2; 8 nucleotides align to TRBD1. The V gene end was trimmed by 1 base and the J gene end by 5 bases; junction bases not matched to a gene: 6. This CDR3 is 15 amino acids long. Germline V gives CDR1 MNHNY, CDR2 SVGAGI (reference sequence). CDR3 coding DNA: TGTGCCAGCAGTTACTGGGACAGGCAGTTATATGGCTACACCTTC. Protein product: CASSYWDRQLYGYTF.

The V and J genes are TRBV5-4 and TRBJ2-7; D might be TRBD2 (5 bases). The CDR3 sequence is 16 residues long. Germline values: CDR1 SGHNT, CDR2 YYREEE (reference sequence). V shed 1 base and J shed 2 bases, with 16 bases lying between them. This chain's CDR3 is CASSLLPPKAAYEQYF. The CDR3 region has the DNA TGTGCCAGCAGCTTGTTGCCGCCCAAAGCGGCCTACGAGCAGTACTTC.

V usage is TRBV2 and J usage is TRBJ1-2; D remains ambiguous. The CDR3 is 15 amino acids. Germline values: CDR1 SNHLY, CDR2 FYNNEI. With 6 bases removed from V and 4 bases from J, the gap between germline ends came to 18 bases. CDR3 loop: CASSSDWRGTYGYTF. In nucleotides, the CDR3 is TGTGCCAGCAGCTCGGACTGGAGAGGTACCTATGGCTACACCTTC. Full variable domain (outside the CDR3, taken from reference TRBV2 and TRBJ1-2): EPEVTQTPSHQVTQMGQEVILRCVPISNHLYFYWYRQILGQKVEFLVSFYNNEISEKSEIFDDQFSVERPDGSNFTLKIRSTKLEDSAMYFCASSSDWRGTYGYTFGSGTRLTVV.

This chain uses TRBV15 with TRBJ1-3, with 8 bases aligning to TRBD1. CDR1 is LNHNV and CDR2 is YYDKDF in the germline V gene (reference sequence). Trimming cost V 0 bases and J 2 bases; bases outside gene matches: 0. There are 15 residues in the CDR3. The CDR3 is CATSRDRGPGNTIYF. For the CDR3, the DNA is TGTGCCACCAGCAGAGACAGGGGGCCTGGAAACACCATATATTTT.

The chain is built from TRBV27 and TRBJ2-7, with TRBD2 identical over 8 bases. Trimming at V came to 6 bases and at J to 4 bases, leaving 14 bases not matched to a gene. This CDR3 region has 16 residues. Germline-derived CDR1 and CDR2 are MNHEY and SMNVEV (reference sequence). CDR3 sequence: CASSRGGASGLYEQYF. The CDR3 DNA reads TGTGCCAGCAGCCGCGGCGGCGCTAGCGGGTTGTACGAGCAGTACTTC.